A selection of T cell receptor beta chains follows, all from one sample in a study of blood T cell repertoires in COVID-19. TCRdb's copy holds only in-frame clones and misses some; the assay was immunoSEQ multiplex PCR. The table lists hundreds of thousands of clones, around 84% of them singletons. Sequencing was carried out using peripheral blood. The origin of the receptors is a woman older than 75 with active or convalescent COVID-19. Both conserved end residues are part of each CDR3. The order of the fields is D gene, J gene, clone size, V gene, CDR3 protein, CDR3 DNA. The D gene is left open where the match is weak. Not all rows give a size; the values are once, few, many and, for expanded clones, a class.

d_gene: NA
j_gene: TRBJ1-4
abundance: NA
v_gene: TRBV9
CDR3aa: CASSRGEKEKLFF
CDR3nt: TGTGCCAGCAGCCGCGGAGAGAAGGAAAAACTGTTTTTT

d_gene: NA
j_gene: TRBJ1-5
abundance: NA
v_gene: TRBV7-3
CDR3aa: CASSLGRLQPQHF
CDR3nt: TGTGCCAGCAGCTTAGGCAGGCTTCAGCCCCAGCATTTT

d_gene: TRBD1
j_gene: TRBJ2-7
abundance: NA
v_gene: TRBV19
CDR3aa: CASSKQRQGYEQYF
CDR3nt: TGTGCCAGTAGTAAACAACGACAGGGGTACGAGCAGTACTTC

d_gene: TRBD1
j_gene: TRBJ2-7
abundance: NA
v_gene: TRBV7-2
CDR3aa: CASSPSGTGGREQYF
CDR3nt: TGTGCCAGCAGCCCCTCCGGGACAGGGGGTAGGGAGCAGTACTTC

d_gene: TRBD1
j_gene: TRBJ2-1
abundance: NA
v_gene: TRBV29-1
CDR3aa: CSVETGTASSYNEQFF
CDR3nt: TGCAGCGTCGAAACCGGGACAGCTAGCTCCTACAATGAGCAGTTCTTC

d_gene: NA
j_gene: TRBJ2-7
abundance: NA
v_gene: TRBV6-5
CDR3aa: CASRREKGGYEQYF
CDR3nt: TGTGCCAGCAGAAGGGAGAAGGGTGGCTACGAGCAGTACTTC

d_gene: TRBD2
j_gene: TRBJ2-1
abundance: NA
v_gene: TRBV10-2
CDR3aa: CASSPVSGDNEQFF
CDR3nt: TGCGCCAGCAGTCCAGTTAGCGGGGACAATGAGCAGTTCTTC

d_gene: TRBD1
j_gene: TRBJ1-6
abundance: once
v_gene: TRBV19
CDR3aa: CASTLKTDRVTSPLHF
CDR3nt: TGTGCCAGTACCCTAAAAACGGACAGGGTAACCTCACCCCTCCACTTT

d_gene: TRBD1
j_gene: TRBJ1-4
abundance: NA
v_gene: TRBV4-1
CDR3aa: CASSQTHRGLGEKLFF
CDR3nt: TGCGCCAGCAGCCAAACCCACAGGGGGCTGGGTGAAAAACTGTTTTTT

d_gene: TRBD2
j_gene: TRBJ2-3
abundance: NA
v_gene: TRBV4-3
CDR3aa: CASSRGTSGGTDTQYF
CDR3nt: TGCGCCAGCAGCCGAGGGACTAGCGGGGGCACAGATACGCAGTATTTT

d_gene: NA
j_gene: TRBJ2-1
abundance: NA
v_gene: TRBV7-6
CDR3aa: CASSPNYNEQFF
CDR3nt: TGTGCCAGCAGCCCAAACTACAATGAGCAGTTCTTC

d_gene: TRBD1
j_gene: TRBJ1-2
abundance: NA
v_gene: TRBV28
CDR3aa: CASSRPRGFNYGYTF
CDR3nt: TGTGCCAGCAGCCGACCCAGGGGGTTTAACTATGGCTACACCTTC

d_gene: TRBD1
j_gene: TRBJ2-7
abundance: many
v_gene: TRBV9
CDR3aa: CASSALRDRMRYEQYF
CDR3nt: TGTGCCAGCAGCGCCCTCCGGGACAGGATGAGGTACGAGCAGTACTTC

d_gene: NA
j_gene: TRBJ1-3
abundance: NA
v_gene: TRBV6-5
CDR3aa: CASSYNLGGTIYF
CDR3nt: TGTGCCAGCAGTTACAATCTGGGAGGCACCATATATTTT

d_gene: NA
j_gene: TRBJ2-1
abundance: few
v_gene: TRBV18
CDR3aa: CASSPDRQTYNEQFF
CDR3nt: TGTGCCAGCTCACCGGACAGACAGACCTACAATGAGCAGTTCTTC

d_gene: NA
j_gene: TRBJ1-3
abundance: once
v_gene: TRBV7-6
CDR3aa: CASSLGQALSGNTIYF
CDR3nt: TGTGCCAGCAGCTTAGGACAGGCCCTCTCTGGAAACACCATATATTTT

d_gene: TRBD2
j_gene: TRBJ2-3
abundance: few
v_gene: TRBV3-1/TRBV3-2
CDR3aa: CASSVRTSGDTQYF
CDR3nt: TGTGCCAGCAGCGTACGGACTAGCGGAGATACGCAGTATTTT

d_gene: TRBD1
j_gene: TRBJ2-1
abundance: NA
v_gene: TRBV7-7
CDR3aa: CASSLNPTGAAGQFF
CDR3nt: TGTGCCAGCAGCTTAAACCCCACAGGGGCCGCAGGGCAGTTCTTC

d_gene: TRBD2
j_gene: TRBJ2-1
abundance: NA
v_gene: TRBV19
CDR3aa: CASSIGLAGDVDEQFF
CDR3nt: TGTGCCAGTAGTATAGGTCTAGCGGGAGACGTGGATGAGCAGTTCTTC

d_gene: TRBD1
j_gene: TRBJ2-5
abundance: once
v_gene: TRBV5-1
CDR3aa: CASSFNTGGWETQYF
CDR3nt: TGCGCCAGCAGCTTCAATACAGGGGGTTGGGAGACCCAGTACTTC

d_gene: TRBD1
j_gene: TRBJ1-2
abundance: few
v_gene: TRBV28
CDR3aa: CASSTRQGYGYTF
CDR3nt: TGTGCCAGCAGTACAAGACAGGGCTATGGCTACACCTTC

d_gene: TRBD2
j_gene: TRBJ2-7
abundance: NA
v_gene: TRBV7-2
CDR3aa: CASSYRRTGGGVPYEQYF
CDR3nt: TGTGCCAGCAGCTACCGACGTACGGGCGGGGGGGTCCCCTACGAGCAGTACTTC

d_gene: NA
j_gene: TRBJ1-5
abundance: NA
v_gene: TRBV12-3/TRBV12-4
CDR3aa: CASSLARDQPQHF
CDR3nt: TGTGCCAGCAGTTTAGCGAGAGATCAGCCCCAGCATTTT

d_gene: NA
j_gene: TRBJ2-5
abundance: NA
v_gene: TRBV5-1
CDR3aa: CASSLAGMSETQYF
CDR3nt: TGCGCCAGCAGCTTGGCGGGGATGAGCGAGACCCAGTACTTC

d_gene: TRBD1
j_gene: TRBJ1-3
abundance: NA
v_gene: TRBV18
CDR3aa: CASHTGAGNTIYF
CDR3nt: TGTGCCAGCCATACAGGGGCTGGAAACACCATATATTTT

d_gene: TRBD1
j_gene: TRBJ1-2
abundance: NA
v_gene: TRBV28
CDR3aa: CASSLGPYTGGYGYTF
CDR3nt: TGTGCCAGCAGTTTAGGCCCATACACAGGGGGTTATGGCTACACCTTC

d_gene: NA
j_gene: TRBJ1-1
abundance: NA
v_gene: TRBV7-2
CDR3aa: CASSLGGLGTEAFF
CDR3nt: TGTGCCAGCAGCTTAGGGGGCCTGGGCACTGAAGCTTTCTTT

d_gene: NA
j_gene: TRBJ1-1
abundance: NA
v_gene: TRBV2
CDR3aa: CASRAQVNTEAFF
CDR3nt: TGTGCCAGCAGAGCACAGGTGAACACTGAAGCTTTCTTT

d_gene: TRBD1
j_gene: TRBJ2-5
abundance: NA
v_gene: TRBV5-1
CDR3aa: CASSLLGQGISETQYF
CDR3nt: TGCGCCAGCAGCTTACTCGGACAGGGTATTTCGGAGACCCAGTACTTC